This T cell receptor beta chain was sequenced in a study of blood T cell repertoires in COVID-19 (dated by TCRdb to the early 2020s). With respect to the entire study: Samples from collaborators originated in the United States, Italy and Spain and spanned both the acute and convalescent phases of COVID-19. The prospective study material was composed of cDNA or gDNA derived from T cells, B-cell-depleted T cells, or PBMCs. The dataset comprised deeply sampled blood TCRbeta repertoires from subjects exposed to, actively infected with, or recovered from COVID-19. The repertoires were made available in a free public database intended to serve as a resource for research on the immune response to SARS-CoV-2. Samples came from the ongoing ImmuneRACE study (first 160 participants) plus 1,254 subjects from 6 global collaborators. Nearly every sample came with metadata listing a de-identified subject ID, COVID-19 status, age in years and sex. Where available, HLA class I and class II types were taken from metadata supplied by the sample provider and were not determined by assay-based typing.

Broader findings and caveats from the paper: The quantity of clinical and demographic metadata differed by source and by participant and was supplied without curation.

Trimmed from V: 3 bases; trimmed from J: 4 bases; junction bases lacking a gene match: 7. The CDR3 runs 15 residues from the cysteine to the phenylalanine. The retained sequence is limited to the CDR3, 45 bases, with the frame set at the first base. As encoded in the germline V gene, CDR1 is SGHTA while CDR2 is FQGNSA. TCRbeta CDR3 regions were amplified from genomic DNA using the immunoSEQ Assay, a bias-controlled multiplex PCR. In the original analysis: Within the assay, amplification of reference gene primers was used to estimate how many nucleated cells each sample contained. To quantify the absolute abundance of each unique TCRbeta CDR3 rearrangement, sequence reads were collapsed and filtered. Productive Simpson clonality was computed per sample as the square root of Simpson's diversity index over productive rearrangements. TCRdb stores this immuneACCESS table with in-frame sequences only. Part of the clones is absent; in the studies checked, under half of the shortfall reflects unresolved V genes, and no reason is known for the rest. That table gives V, J and clone size, and the DNA gave D and trimming. The sample data list under 550,000 clones, and about 90% of these were observed just once. The ten largest clones take up 0.8% to 0.9% of the sample.

In Seattle, one collaborating source enrolled patients while the infection was active and tracked those patients longitudinally over the course of disease. Collaborating institutions collected whole blood in K2EDTA tubes following their own protocols. For TCRbeta analysis, collaborators shipped samples as frozen whole blood, isolated PBMCs, or DNA extracted from either of those sample types. Details on this clone: What antigen it recognizes has not been identified. One base away there is no much larger clone; base qualities are not given.

Sequenced: peripheral blood. The chain was built from TRBV7-2 and TRBJ1-1, with 8 bases aligning to TRBD1. The source is a man between 18 and 29 years old with COVID-19, enrolled during active disease. This receptor has the CDR3 CASSFTSRGLTEAFF. The DNA sequence is given as TGTGCCAGCAGCTTTACGAGCAGGGGGCTCACTGAAGCTTTCTTT.